This record looks at one TCR beta chain sequence and its context. The data stem from a study of shared clonotypes between healthy human individuals. A 200 ng quantity of DNA, 30,000 to 35,000 T cell genomes, went into the sorted-subset replicate PCRs. The method was immunoSEQ multiplex PCR; TCRdb's version includes in-frame clones alone and lacks a portion of them. The sample includes 2,500,000 or so clones, approximately 92% of them seen just once. The CDR3 has 15 amino acids. Donors had no recently reported acute infections or vaccinations and were HIV-negative. The specimen was naive CD4+ T cells sorted from blood. Subset specified: CD45RA+ positively selected. The V gene is TRBV21-1, the J gene TRBJ1-5; TRBD1, as called in the table, went unchecked against the DNA. TRBV21-1 represents a pseudogene. The receptor's source is a man aged 18 to 30 in good health. The CDR3 is CASNKEGGGNQPQHF. Written as DNA, the CDR3 is TGTGCCAGCAACAAAGAAGGGGGCGGCAATCAGCCCCAGCATTTT.